One and the same sample provided the 25 T cell receptor beta chains below, sequenced in a study of cytomegalovirus exposure and HLA in healthy donors. Primers: 60 Vbeta forward and 13 Jbeta reverse. TCRdb keeps only in-frame clones here, not all; method: immunoSEQ multiplex PCR. The repertoire holds around 94,000 clones, with more than 70% as singletons. Source material: PBMCs. These receptors were collected from a male donor in good health and CMV-seropositive.

The sample holds a few counts of this clone. This chain connects TRBV6-5 to TRBJ2-5; D not certain. Germline CDR1 MNHEY, CDR2 SVGAGI. Trimming left V 4 bases short and J 2 bases short, with 8 bases between. CDR3 size: 13 residues. The CDR3 sequence is CASSFSRQETQYF. The DNA for the CDR3 is TGTGCCAGCAGTTTCTCTAGACAAGAGACCCAGTACTTC.

The chain couples TRBV6-5 to TRBJ1-2, with 9 bases lining up with TRBD1. CDR1 is MNHEY, CDR2 SVGAGI, per germline. The J segment lost 6 bases and the V segment lost 0 bases, leaving 5 bases of the junction unmatched. The CDR3 has 15 amino acids. The chain's CDR3 is CASSYSKGQGDGYTF. CDR3 nucleotides: TGTGCCAGCAGTTACTCGAAGGGACAGGGCGATGGCTACACCTTC.

The CDR3 reads CASSPTGRNTEAFF. In nucleotides, the CDR3 is TGTGCCAGCAGCCCGACTGGGAGGAACACTGAAGCTTTCTTT. This rearrangement joins TRBV7-2 to TRBJ1-1; D not resolved. This CDR3 has 14 residues. CDR1 and CDR2 (germline): SGHTA, FQGNSA. Trimming stripped 5 bases from V and 1 base from J, with 11 bases between.

This clone was seen only once. This sequence joins TRBV7-8 and TRBJ2-4, with D unresolved. Per the germline V gene, CDR1 is SGHVS and CDR2 is FQNEAQ. The CDR3 is 15 amino acids. The V end was cut by 5 bases, the J end by 4 bases, with 15 bases between. CDR3 loop: CASSTGGQMKNIQYF. CDR3 DNA: TGTGCCAGCAGCACCGGTGGGCAGATGAAAAACATTCAGTACTTC.

The chain joins TRBV5-1 to TRBJ2-7; D not resolved. The CDR3 length is 14 residues. CDR1 SGHRS and CDR2 YFSETQ come from the germline V gene. The V and J ends lost 2 bases and 3 bases respectively, with 12 bases between them. In DNA, the CDR3 is TGCGCCAGCAGCTTATCCCCCGGCGGCTACGAGCAGTACTTC. It codes for CASSLSPGGYEQYF.

The chain uses TRBV6-1 and TRBJ1-2, with D maybe TRBD1 (5 bases). The CDR3 is 13 amino acids. Germline assignment: CDR1 MNHNS and CDR2 SASEGT. Deletions cut 1 base from V and 4 bases from J, with 7 bases between. The CDR3 loop is CASSEVGPYGYTF. The CDR3 region has the DNA TGTGCCAGCAGTGAAGTGGGGCCCTATGGCTACACCTTC.

V gene TRBV19 combines with J gene TRBJ2-5; 7 nucleotides line up with TRBD2. The V gene end was trimmed by 5 bases and the J gene end by 2 bases; junction bases not matched to a gene: 17. CDR3 length: 18 amino acids. CDR1 and CDR2 (germline): LNHDA, SQIVND (reference sequence). CDR3 nucleotide sequence: TGTGCCAGTAGTCCTGGGGGGGAGAACCGATTTATTCAAGAGACCCAGTACTTC. Protein product: CASSPGGENRFIQETQYF.

The gene calls are TRBV29-1 and TRBJ2-7; D possibly corresponds to TRBD2 (7 bases). The CDR3 is 13 residues long. CDR1 and CDR2 from the germline V gene are SQVTM and ANQGSEA. V was shortened by 7 bases and J by 5 bases, with 18 bases between the two germline ends. The DNA of the CDR3 is TGCAGCGCCCGGGGGGCCGTTTTAGACGAGCAGTACTTC. Amino acids: CSARGAVLDEQYF.

The chain couples TRBV2 to TRBJ2-4; D gene ambiguous. The germline gives CDR1 SNHLY, CDR2 FYNNEI. Trimming took 10 bases from V and 8 from J, leaving 12 bases between them. The CDR3 totals 11 residues. Here the CDR3 reads CAIRQVDIQYF. CDR3 in DNA: TGTGCCATCCGGCAGGTTGACATTCAGTACTTC.

This clone was picked up a small number of times. The V call is TRBV14, the J call TRBJ2-1; D might be TRBD2 (6 bases). This CDR3 is built from 16 residues. V shed 5 bases and J shed 3 bases, with 17 bases lying between them. Germline values: CDR1 SGHDN, CDR2 FVKESK. CDR3 loop: CASSIWAGGFYNEQFF. The DNA for the CDR3 is TGTGCCAGCAGCATTTGGGCCGGGGGTTTCTACAATGAGCAGTTCTTC.

This clone was counted a single time. The V gene is TRBV18, the J gene TRBJ1-4; 7 nucleotides align to TRBD1. Germline trimming cut 6 bases from V and 0 bases from J; bases unmatched to any gene: 25. Per germline, CDR1 KGHSH and CDR2 LQKENI. The CDR3 covers 22 residues. CDR3 in DNA: TGTGCCAGCTCGCCCCCTCCCGGGGCAGAGGGGGCAGGACTTGCAACTAATGAAAAACTGTTTTTT. It specifies CASSPPPGAEGAGLATNEKLFF.

This clone has only one observation. The rearrangement uses TRBV5-1 and TRBJ2-5, with D tentatively TRBD1 (5 bases). The CDR3 loop spans 12 amino acids. The germline gives CDR1 SGHRS, CDR2 YFSETQ. Trimming cost V 5 bases and J 1 base, with 6 bases left between them. CDR3 nucleotide sequence: TGCGCCAGCAGAGGGGTCCAAGAGACCCAGTACTTC. It is translated as CASRGVQETQYF.

This clone was seen once. Other DNA sequences within the sample encode an identical CDR3. The genes are TRBV28 and TRBJ1-4; no definite D call. V lost 4 bases and J lost 0, with 9 bases in between. The germline gives CDR1 MDHEN, CDR2 SYDVKM. The CDR3 spans 15 residues. CDR3 sequence (DNA): TGTGCCAGCAGTTCCGGGTCCGCAACTAATGAAAAACTGTTTTTT. As protein: CASSSGSATNEKLFF. Complete variable domain (other parts from reference TRBV28 and TRBJ1-4): DVKVTQSSRYLVKRTGEKVFLECVQDMDHENMFWYRQDPGLGLRLIYFSYDVKMKEKGDIPEGYSVSREKKERFSLILESASTNQTSMYLCASSSGSATNEKLFFGSGTQLSVL.

The rearrangement joins TRBV2 to TRBJ1-1, with D hard to call. Per germline, CDR1 SNHLY and CDR2 FYNNEI. The CDR3 consists of 14 residues. Trimming shortened V by 4 bases and J by 0 bases, and 9 bases separated the two germline ends. CDR3 loop: CASSVQSMNTEAFF. CDR3 DNA sequence: TGTGCCAGCAGTGTGCAGTCCATGAACACTGAAGCTTTCTTT. The full variable domain, rest sourced from reference TRBV2 and TRBJ1-1, is EPEVTQTPSHQVTQMGQEVILRCVPISNHLYFYWYRQILGQKVEFLVSFYNNEISEKSEIFDDQFSVERPDGSNFTLKIRSTKLEDSAMYFCASSVQSMNTEAFFGQGTRLTVV.

This clone was recorded only once. V is TRBV29-1 and J is TRBJ2-7; D unresolved. Germline CDR1 SQVTM, CDR2 ANQGSEA. V was clipped by 0 bases and J by 2 bases, with 8 bases between them. This CDR3 comprises 13 residues. CDR3 in amino acids: CSVEDRRTYEQYF. In nucleotides, the CDR3 is TGCAGCGTTGAAGATCGCAGAACCTACGAGCAGTACTTC.

The chain employs TRBV19 and TRBJ1-2, with D possibly TRBD1 on 6 matching bases. The CDR3 covers 14 residues. Per germline, CDR1 LNHDA and CDR2 SQIVND (reference sequence). Trimming removed 3 bases from V and 4 bases from J, with 12 bases in between. The CDR3 loop is CASSMTGTIYGYTF. The CDR3 DNA is TGTGCCAGTAGTATGACCGGGACAATCTATGGCTACACCTTC.

V is TRBV29-1 and J is TRBJ1-1; D remains unclear. Trimming pared 6 bases from V and 1 base from J, leaving 15 bases between. The CDR3 totals 14 residues. Germline V CDR1 and CDR2: SQVTM, ANQGSEA. CDR3 DNA: TGCAGCGTCAAAATGAAAGTGGCGAACACTGAAGCTTTCTTT. This gives the protein CSVKMKVANTEAFF.

V usage is TRBV19 and J usage is TRBJ1-5, with a possible D match to TRBD1 (6 bases). The CDR3 loop spans 20 amino acids. V was cut by 6 bases and J by 3 bases, with 30 bases left in between. Germline V lookup: CDR1 LNHDA, CDR2 SQIVND (reference sequence). For the CDR3, the DNA is TGTGCCAGTAGGCCCGTGGGTCCCGGGACAACAAAAGAATACAATCAGCCCCAGCATTTT. Translating gives CASRPVGPGTTKEYNQPQHF.

V is TRBV18 and J is TRBJ2-7; TRBD2 matches at 9 bases. Germline V CDR1 and CDR2: KGHSH, LQKENI. Germline trimming cut 1 base from V and 7 bases from J; bases unmatched to any gene: 11. The CDR3 runs to 16 residues. The CDR3 region is CASSPLASGVKGEQYF. CDR3 nucleotides: TGTGCCAGCTCACCACTCGCTAGCGGGGTCAAAGGGGAGCAGTACTTC.

This rearrangement joins TRBV19 to TRBJ2-7; D not resolved. CDR3 length: 14 residues. The V end lost 4 bases, the J end lost 1 base, and 11 bases lay between the germline ends. CDR1 and CDR2 from the germline V gene are LNHDA and SQIVND (reference sequence). The CDR3 DNA is TGTGCCAGTAGTAGCTATCCTCTTTCCTACGAGCAGTACTTC. This codes for CASSSYPLSYEQYF.

The V call is TRBV29-1, the J call TRBJ2-7, with TRBD2 matching over 10 bases. The ends lost 7 bases at V and 4 bases at J; junction bases unmatched: 7. There are 13 residues in the CDR3. Germline V lookup: CDR1 SQVTM, CDR2 ANQGSEA. The CDR3 nucleotides are TGCAGCGCGGGAGCGGGAGGGCCTTACGAGCAGTACTTC. This translates into CSAGAGGPYEQYF.

The J gene is TRBJ2-5, the V gene TRBV29-1; 9 nucleotides match TRBD2. Trimming removed 7 bases from V and 0 bases from J; junction bases left unmatched: 6. This CDR3 spans 14 amino acids. From germline, CDR1 is SQVTM and CDR2 ANQGSEA. The CDR3 protein is CSGSGTSHQETQYF. The CDR3 DNA reads TGCAGCGGATCCGGGACTAGCCACCAAGAGACCCAGTACTTC.

The chain recombines TRBV19 with TRBJ2-3, with D perhaps TRBD1 (6 bases). CDR1 is LNHDA, CDR2 SQIVND, per germline (reference sequence). Trimming took 1 base from V and 7 from J, leaving 6 bases between them. The CDR3 covers 12 residues. The CDR3 region is CASSIGGHTQYF. CDR3 coding DNA: TGTGCCAGTAGTATAGGGGGGCATACGCAGTATTTT.

The chain carries TRBV5-1 and TRBJ2-1; maybe TRBD1 (5 bases). Trimming took 1 base from V and 1 from J, leaving 15 bases between them. CDR1 is SGHRS, CDR2 YFSETQ, per germline. This CDR3 is built from 17 residues. The CDR3 bases are TGCGCCAGCAGCTTGCGGCCTCCATCAGGGTCCTACAATGAGCAGTTCTTC. This sequence encodes CASSLRPPSGSYNEQFF.

The chain uses TRBV19 and TRBJ2-1; no firm D call. V was trimmed by 7 bases and J by 0 bases, leaving 10 bases between them. The CDR3 is 14 amino acids. Per the germline V gene, CDR1 is LNHDA and CDR2 is SQIVND (reference sequence). DNA for the CDR3: TGTGCCAGTACAGTGGGCAGCTCCTACAATGAGCAGTTCTTC. The encoded protein is CASTVGSSYNEQFF.